The rows below give T cell receptor beta chains drawn from one sample of a study of T cells in Graves' hyperthyroidism and ophthalmopathy. TCRdb re-derived calls from the multiplex PCR reads in MiXCR, one entry per CDR3 protein. Here the sample spans 550,000 to 800,000 distinct CDR3 sequences, about a sixth being singletons. Sequencing was carried out using blood. The source is a man aged 18 to 29 with Graves' hyperthyroidism. Both conserved end residues are part of each CDR3. Each record gives: D gene, J gene, clone size, V gene, CDR3 protein, CDR3 DNA. The D gene is left open where the match is weak. Some rows mark clone size as missing; the rest say once, few, many or name a class of expanded clone.

TRBD2,TRBJ2-7,many,TRBV6-2/TRBV6-3,CAASGLAGIPGEQYF,TGTGCCGCTTCGGGACTAGCGGGAATCCCAGGCGAGCAGTACTTC
TRBD2,TRBJ2-7,many,TRBV7-8,CASRKNPGLAVSEQYF,TGTGCCAGCAGGAAAAACCCGGGACTAGCGGTGTCCGAGCAGTACTTC
TRBD1,TRBJ2-3,NA,TRBV6-1,CASGTGTGSDTQYF,TGTGCCAGCGGGACCGGGACAGGATCAGATACGCAGTATTTT
NA,TRBJ2-5,few,TRBV10-3,CAISEARPGYQETQYF,TGTGCCATCAGTGAAGCCAGGCCGGGTTACCAAGAGACCCAGTACTTC
TRBD2,TRBJ2-1,many,TRBV12-3/TRBV12-4,CASSRTRKYNEQFF,TGTGCCAGCAGTCGGACTAGAAAGTACAATGAGCAGTTCTTC
NA,TRBJ2-5,many,TRBV7-9,CASSPPTTPRGGQYF,TGTGCCAGCAGCCCCCCGACTACGCCAAGGGGGGGCCAGTACTTC
NA,TRBJ2-3,NA,TRBV9,CASSYGLLPQNTQYF,TGTGCCAGCAGCTACGGACTCCTACCCCAGAATACGCAGTATTTT
NA,TRBJ2-3,many,TRBV20-1,CSAGISGRSTDTQYF,TGCAGTGCTGGTATTTCAGGGCGTAGCACAGATACGCAGTATTTT
NA,TRBJ1-1,many,TRBV18,CASSPMSGGAGTEAFF,TGTGCCAGCTCACCCATGAGTGGGGGCGCTGGGACTGAAGCTTTCTTT
TRBD2,TRBJ2-7,many,TRBV20-1,CSAREGLAGYEQYF,TGCAGTGCTAGAGAAGGACTAGCGGGCTACGAGCAGTACTTC
NA,TRBJ2-1,NA,TRBV20-1,CSAPIYNEQFF,TGCAGTGCTCCGATATACAATGAGCAGTTCTTC
NA,TRBJ1-6,many,TRBV20-1,CSARALDNSPLHF,TGCAGTGCTAGGGCGCTGGATAATTCACCCCTCCACTTT
TRBD2,TRBJ2-7,NA,TRBV20-1,CSAKRGAGALYEQYF,TGCAGTGCAAAGAGGGGAGCGGGAGCCCTCTACGAGCAGTACTTC
NA,TRBJ2-3,NA,TRBV28,CASSFLGTGTDTQYF,TGTGCCAGCAGTTTTCTCGGGACGGGCACAGATACGCAGTATTTT
NA,TRBJ2-3,many,TRBV30,CAWSAGVRTQYF,TGTGCCTGGAGTGCAGGGGTCCGTACGCAGTATTTT
NA,TRBJ2-1,many,TRBV30,CAWSVSRLMEFF,TGTGCCTGGAGTGTATCCCGACTCATGGAGTTCTTC
NA,TRBJ2-1,NA,TRBV7-8,CASSEISRDYNEQFF,TGTGCCAGCAGCGAGATCAGTAGAGATTACAATGAGCAGTTCTTC
TRBD2,TRBJ2-3,NA,TRBV6-1,CASSESGGDTDTQYF,TGTGCCAGCAGTGAAAGCGGGGGGGACACAGATACGCAGTATTTT
TRBD2,TRBJ2-2,few,TRBV5-1,CASSGDYLNTGELFF,TGCGCCAGCAGCGGGGACTACCTGAACACCGGGGAGCTGTTTTTT
NA,TRBJ2-7,NA,TRBV4-2,CASSRSKGEGTEQYF,TGTGCCAGCAGCCGAAGTAAGGGAGAAGGGACCGAGCAGTACTTC
NA,TRBJ2-3,NA,TRBV24-1,CATSDLGSVPDTQYF,TGTGCCACCAGTGATTTAGGGTCGGTCCCAGATACGCAGTATTTT
TRBD2,TRBJ2-2,few,TRBV7-9,CASSLRTSGRYNTGELFF,TGTGCCAGCAGCTTACGGACTAGCGGGAGATACAACACCGGGGAGCTGTTTTTT
TRBD2,TRBJ2-3,many,TRBV27,CASRDWTSPSFTDTQYF,TGTGCCAGCAGGGACTGGACTAGCCCCTCCTTCACAGATACGCAGTATTTT
TRBD2,TRBJ2-1,NA,TRBV5-1,CASTPGTSSYNEQFF,TGCGCCAGCACCCCAGGGACTAGCTCCTACAATGAGCAGTTCTTC
NA,TRBJ2-3,many,TRBV7-2,CASSFPEQITDTQYF,TGTGCCAGCAGCTTCCCGGAGCAGATCACAGATACGCAGTATTTT
NA,TRBJ1-1,few,TRBV7-9,CASSSEGIGTEAFF,TGTGCCAGCAGCTCTGAGGGTATAGGCACTGAAGCTTTCTTT